The clone carrying this TCR beta chain was recorded many times. This sample also contains other DNA sequences that code for the same CDR3. CD45RA-negative memory and CD45RA+ naive subsets were split from the CD4+ cells. Generated by immunoSEQ multiplex PCR, the TCRdb table keeps only in-frame clones and is missing some. The sample contains about 960,000 clones, approximately 76% of which appear only once. CDR1 and CDR2 (germline): SNHLY, FYNNEI. V was pared by 4 bases and J by 1 base, with 2 bases between. The CDR3 length is 12 residues. These data originate in a study of shared clonotypes between healthy human individuals.

V gene TRBV2 combines with J gene TRBJ1-3; no definite D call. This clonotype was obtained from a man between 18 and 35 years old in good health. The sequencing input was memory CD4+ T cells sorted from blood. Subset here: CD45RA-negative fraction. The chain's CDR3 is CASSASGNTIYF. CDR3 in DNA: TGTGCCAGCAGTGCTTCTGGAAACACCATATATTTT.